What follows are 6 T cell receptor beta chains derived from one specimen sequenced in a study of cytomegalovirus exposure and HLA in healthy donors. TCRdb keeps only in-frame clones here, not all; method: immunoSEQ multiplex PCR. The sample lists approximately 170,000 clones, 75% to 90% occurring once. The sample taken for sequencing was PBMCs. Receptor source: a man aged 18-30 years in good health and CMV-seropositive.

The genes are TRBV2 and TRBJ2-4; no reliable D call. This CDR3 spans 14 amino acids. In germline, CDR1 is SNHLY, CDR2 FYNNEI. V dropped 1 base and J dropped 5 bases, with 9 bases sitting between them. CDR3 DNA sequence: TGTGCCAGCAGTGAAGGACCAGGCCAAAACATTCAGTACTTC. Encoded protein: CASSEGPGQNIQYF.

The chain recombines TRBV6-1 with TRBJ1-4; 7 nucleotides align to TRBD1. V shed 11 bases, J shed 1 base, and the junction held 7 bases outside the gene matches. This CDR3 has 14 residues. Germline-derived CDR1 and CDR2 are MNHNS and SASEGT. CDR3 sequence (DNA): TGTGCCGGTCGGGACAGTCTAACTAATGAAAAACTGTTTTTT. Translating it yields CAGRDSLTNEKLFF.

This clone has just a few counts. This chain links TRBV5-1 with TRBJ1-2, with a weak D call TRBD1 (5 bases). The CDR3 length is 14 residues. V lost 9 bases, J lost 2 bases, and 17 bases lay in between. Germline lookup yields CDR1 SGHRS and CDR2 YFSETQ. The CDR3 DNA follows: TGCGCCAACCCGACAGAACTCGTGAACTATGGCTACACCTTC. It is translated as CANPTELVNYGYTF.

The chain carries TRBV6-1 and TRBJ1-3; D unclear. This CDR3 comprises 16 residues. Per germline, CDR1 MNHNS and CDR2 SASEGT. V lost 2 bases and J lost 0, with 11 bases in between. In DNA form, the CDR3 reads TGTGCCAGCAGTGAACCCGGACGGGGCTCTGGAAACACCATATATTTT. Translating it yields CASSEPGRGSGNTIYF.

This clone occurred once. This chain connects TRBV28 to TRBJ2-3; tentative D call: TRBD1 (5 bases). With 6 bases removed from V and 5 bases from J, the gap between germline ends came to 15 bases. The germline gives CDR1 MDHEN, CDR2 SYDVKM. CDR3 length: 14 residues. Here the CDR3 DNA reads TGTGCCAGCAGAGATGCTGGGGCGGTAGATACGCAGTATTTT. Translated: CASRDAGAVDTQYF.

The chain employs TRBV10-2 and TRBJ2-7; 7 bases map to TRBD2. The germline V gene has CDR1 WSHSY and CDR2 SAAADI. V shed 2 bases, J shed 1 base, and the junction held 8 bases outside the gene matches. The CDR3 has 16 amino acids. For the CDR3, the DNA is TGCGCCAGCAGTGAGGTGGGCGGCGGGAGATCCTACGAGCAGTACTTC. Its translation: CASSEVGGGRSYEQYF.